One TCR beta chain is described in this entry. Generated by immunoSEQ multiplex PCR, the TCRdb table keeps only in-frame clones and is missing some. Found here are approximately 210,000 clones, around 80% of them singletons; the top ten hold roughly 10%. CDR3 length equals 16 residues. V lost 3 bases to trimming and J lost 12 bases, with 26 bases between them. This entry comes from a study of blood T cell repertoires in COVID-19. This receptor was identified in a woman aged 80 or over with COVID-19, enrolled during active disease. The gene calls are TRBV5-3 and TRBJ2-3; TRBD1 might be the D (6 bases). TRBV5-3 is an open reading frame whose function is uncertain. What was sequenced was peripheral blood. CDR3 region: CARSYLIGQNGSSQYF. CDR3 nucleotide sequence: TGTGCCAGAAGCTATTTGATAGGACAGAATGGATCTTCCCAGTATTTT.